This T cell receptor beta chain is drawn from a study of blood T cell repertoires in COVID-19. The wider study: Material from acute and convalescent COVID-19 was sourced from the United States, Italy and Spain. PBMCs, B-cell-depleted T cells, or T cells were the source of the cDNA or gDNA that made up the material.

In the study's own analysis: Reference gene primer amplification in the assay estimated nucleated cell counts. Profiled with immunoSEQ multiplex PCR; TCRdb holds only in-frame clones, not every one. The D gene and trimming were derived from the DNA, and the V and J assignments and clone size from that table. This sample carries 350,000 to 550,000 clones, more than 85% of them seen once, and the ten largest clones take 4% to 5.5%. This clone was detected a few times. The sequence came from a woman in her twenties or thirties with acute or convalescent COVID-19. The sequenced material came from peripheral blood.

The DNA of the CDR3 is TGTGCCAGCAGCCCAACAGGGGCCGGAAACACCATATATTTT. Residues: CASSPTGAGNTIYF. The V call is TRBV3-1 (or the pseudogene TRBV3-2), the J call TRBJ1-3, with 7 bases identical to TRBD1. Germline V gene sequence: CDR1 LGHDT, CDR2 YNNKEL (reference sequence). J gave up 4 bases and V 4 bases, and 4 bases lay outside the gene matches. The CDR3 runs 14 residues.